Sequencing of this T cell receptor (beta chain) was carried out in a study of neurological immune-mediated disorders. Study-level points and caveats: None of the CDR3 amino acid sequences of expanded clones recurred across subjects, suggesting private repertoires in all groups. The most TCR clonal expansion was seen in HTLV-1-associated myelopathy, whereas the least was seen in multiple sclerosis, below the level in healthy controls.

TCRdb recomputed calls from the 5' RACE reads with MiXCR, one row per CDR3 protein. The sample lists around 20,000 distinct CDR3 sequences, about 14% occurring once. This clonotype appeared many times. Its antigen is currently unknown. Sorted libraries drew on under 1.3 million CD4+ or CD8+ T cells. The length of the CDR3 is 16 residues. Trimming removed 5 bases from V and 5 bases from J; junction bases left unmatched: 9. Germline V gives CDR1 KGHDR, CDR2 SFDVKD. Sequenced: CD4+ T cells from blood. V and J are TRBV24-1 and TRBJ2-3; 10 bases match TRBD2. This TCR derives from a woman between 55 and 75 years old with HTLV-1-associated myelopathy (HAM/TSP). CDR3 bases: TGTGCCACCAGTGTCCCGGGACTAGCGTTGCAAGATACGCAGTATTTT. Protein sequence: CATSVPGLALQDTQYF.